This T cell receptor beta chain is drawn from a study of CD8+ T cells in alopecia areata. Looking at the study overall: Tofacitinib was taken orally by treated patients, and the dose was 5 to 10 mg twice daily. Percent of scalp involved defined treated patients' severity scores.

Only a few counts were recorded for this clone. Its antigen is currently unknown. Extracted RNA was reverse transcribed into cDNA, the sequencing template. TCRdb's copy holds only in-frame clones and misses some; the assay was immunoSEQ multiplex PCR. The sample holds about 220,000 clones, under 75% seen once. The treatment here: oral pan-JAK inhibitor, 5-10 mg twice daily. Overall study results and limits: Lesional tissue from the scalp (especially in alopecia totalis/universalis) showed higher clonality than normal scalp.

V was cut by 1 base and J by 1 base, with 10 bases left in between. This CDR3 has 15 amino acids. The germline V gene has CDR1 LNHDA and CDR2 SQIVND (reference sequence). V gene TRBV19 combines with J gene TRBJ2-5, with D maybe TRBD2 (6 bases). This TCR was recovered from a human donor with alopecia areata. Sequencing used CD4+ T cells sorted from blood, obtained at week 4, from a patient treated with tofacitinib. CDR3 DNA: TGTGCCAGTAGTATAGGCGGGATCAGCCAAGAGACCCAGTACTTC. Translating gives CASSIGGISQETQYF.